This TCR beta chain was observed in a study of spatial heterogeneity in lung cancer. For the study at large: Detected sequences consistently included more beta-chain ones than alpha-chain ones. Whole-study results and caveats: Of the expanded TCRs, ubiquitous and regional counts tracked the counts of ubiquitous and regional nonsynonymous mutations, respectively. The study found that expanded intratumoral alpha and beta TCR counts tracked tumor mutation counts.

CDR1 is KGHSH and CDR2 is LQKENI in the germline V gene. V was shortened by 1 base and J by 8 bases, with 9 bases between the two germline ends. This CDR3 spans 13 amino acids. In the library, each TCR cDNA molecule bore its own unique molecular identifier. TCRdb used MiXCR to reprocess the 5' RACE reads, holding one entry per CDR3 protein. The sample lists about 19,000 distinct CDR3 sequences; about 9.6% were seen once. This clonotype was found many times. Its specificity is unknown. This beta chain turned up in a library designed for alpha chains; as an off-target read, its abundance says little. Stated time point: sample taken at primary tumor resection.

The sequence derives from a female donor with early-stage non-small cell lung cancer. This chain joins TRBV18 and TRBJ2-1; D gene uncertain. The material sequenced was lung tumor tissue, taken at surgery. The CDR3 DNA reads TGTGCCAGCTCACCACACGCGGACGATGAGCAGTTCTTC. This encodes CASSPHADDEQFF.